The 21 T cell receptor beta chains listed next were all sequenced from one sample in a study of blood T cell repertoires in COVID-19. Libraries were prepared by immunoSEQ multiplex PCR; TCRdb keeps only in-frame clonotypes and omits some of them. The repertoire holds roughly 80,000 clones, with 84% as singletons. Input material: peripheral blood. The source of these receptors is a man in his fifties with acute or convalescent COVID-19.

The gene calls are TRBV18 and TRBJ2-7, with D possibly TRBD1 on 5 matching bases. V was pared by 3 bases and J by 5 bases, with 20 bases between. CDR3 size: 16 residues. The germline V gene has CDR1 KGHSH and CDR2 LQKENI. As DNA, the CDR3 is TGTGCCAGCTCACCGCAATGGGCAGGGCATCGAAACGAGCAGTACTTC. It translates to CASSPQWAGHRNEQYF.

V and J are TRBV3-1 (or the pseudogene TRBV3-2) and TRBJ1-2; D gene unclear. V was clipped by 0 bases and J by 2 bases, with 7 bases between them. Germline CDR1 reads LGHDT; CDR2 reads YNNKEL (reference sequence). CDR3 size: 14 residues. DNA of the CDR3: TGTGCCAGCAGCCAAGATGCGCGGAACTATGGCTACACCTTC. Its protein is CASSQDARNYGYTF.

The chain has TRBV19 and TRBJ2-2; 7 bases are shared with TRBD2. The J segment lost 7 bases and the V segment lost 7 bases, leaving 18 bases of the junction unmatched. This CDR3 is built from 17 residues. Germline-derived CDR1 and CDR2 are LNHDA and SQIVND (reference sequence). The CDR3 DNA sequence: TGTGCCAGTATTCCTCAGGCGTGGGAGGGCCTCGGCGGGGAGCTGTTTTTT. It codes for CASIPQAWEGLGGELFF.

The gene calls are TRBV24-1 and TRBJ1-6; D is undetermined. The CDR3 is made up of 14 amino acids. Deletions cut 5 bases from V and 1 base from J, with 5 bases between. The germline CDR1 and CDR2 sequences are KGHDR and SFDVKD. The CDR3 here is CATSGPSYNSPLHF. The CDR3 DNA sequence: TGTGCCACCAGTGGGCCTTCCTATAATTCACCCCTCCACTTT.

CDR3 sequence (DNA): TGCGCCAGCACTCTCTCCTACAATGAGCAGTTCTTC. Protein: CASTLSYNEQFF. The V call is TRBV5-1, the J call TRBJ2-1; D is ambiguous. The germline gives CDR1 SGHRS, CDR2 YFSETQ. Between the trimmed V and J ends, which lost 6 bases and 0 bases, there was a span of 4 bases. The CDR3 is made up of 12 amino acids.

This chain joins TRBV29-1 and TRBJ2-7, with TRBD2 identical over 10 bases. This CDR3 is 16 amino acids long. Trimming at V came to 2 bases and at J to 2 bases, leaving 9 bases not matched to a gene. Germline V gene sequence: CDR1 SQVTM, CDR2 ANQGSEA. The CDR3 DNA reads TGCAGCGTTGAACACAGGAGGACTAGCGGAGCCTACGAGCAGTACTTC. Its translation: CSVEHRRTSGAYEQYF.

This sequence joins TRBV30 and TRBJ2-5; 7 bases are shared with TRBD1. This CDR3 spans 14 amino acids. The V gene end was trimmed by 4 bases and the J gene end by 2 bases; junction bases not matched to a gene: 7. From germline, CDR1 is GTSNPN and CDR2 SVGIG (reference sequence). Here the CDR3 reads CAWTPLGQQETQYF. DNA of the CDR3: TGTGCCTGGACTCCTCTGGGACAGCAAGAGACCCAGTACTTC.

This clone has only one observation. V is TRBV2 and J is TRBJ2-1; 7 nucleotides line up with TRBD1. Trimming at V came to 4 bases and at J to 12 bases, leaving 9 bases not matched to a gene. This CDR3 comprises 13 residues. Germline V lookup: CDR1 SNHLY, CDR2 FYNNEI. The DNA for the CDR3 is TGTGCCAGCAGTGGGGACAGCATTCTCGGGCAGTTCTTC. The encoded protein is CASSGDSILGQFF.

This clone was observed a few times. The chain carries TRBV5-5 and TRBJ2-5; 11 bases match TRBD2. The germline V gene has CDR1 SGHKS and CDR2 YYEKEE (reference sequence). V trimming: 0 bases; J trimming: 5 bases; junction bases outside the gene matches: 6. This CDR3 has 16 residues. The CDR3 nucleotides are TGTGCCAGCAGCTTGGCTTTGGCTAGCGGGAGGGAGACCCAGTACTTC. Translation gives CASSLALASGRETQYF.

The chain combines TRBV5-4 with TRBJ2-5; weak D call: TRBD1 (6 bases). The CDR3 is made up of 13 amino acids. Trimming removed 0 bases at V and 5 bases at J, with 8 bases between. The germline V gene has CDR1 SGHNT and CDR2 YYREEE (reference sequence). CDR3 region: CASSLDRDETQYF. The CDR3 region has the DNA TGTGCCAGCAGCTTGGACAGGGATGAGACCCAGTACTTC.

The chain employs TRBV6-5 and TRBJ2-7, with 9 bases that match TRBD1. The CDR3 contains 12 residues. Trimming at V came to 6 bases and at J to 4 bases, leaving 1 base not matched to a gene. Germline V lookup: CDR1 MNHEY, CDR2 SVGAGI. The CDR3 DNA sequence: TGTGCCAGCAGACAGGGGGCTTACGAGCAGTACTTC. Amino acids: CASRQGAYEQYF.

DNA for the CDR3: TGTGCCAGCAGCTGGGGAGGGGGAGTAGGGGTTGATCAGCCCCAGCATTTT. Translated, it gives CASSWGGGVGVDQPQHF. This chain links TRBV5-6 with TRBJ1-5; the D gene is possibly TRBD1 (6 bases). The germline gives CDR1 SGHDT, CDR2 YYEEEE. V was cut by 3 bases and J by 5 bases, with 21 bases left in between. This CDR3 region has 17 residues.

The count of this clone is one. The CDR3 sequence: CASSVAPGLDYEQYF. The CDR3 DNA sequence: TGTGCCAGCAGCGTCGCACCGGGACTAGACTACGAGCAGTACTTC. The chain employs TRBV9 and TRBJ2-7; 8 bases match TRBD2. J lost 3 bases, V lost 2 bases, and 7 bases had no gene match. The CDR3 sequence is 15 residues long. Germline V gene lookup returns CDR1 SGDLS and CDR2 YYNGEE.

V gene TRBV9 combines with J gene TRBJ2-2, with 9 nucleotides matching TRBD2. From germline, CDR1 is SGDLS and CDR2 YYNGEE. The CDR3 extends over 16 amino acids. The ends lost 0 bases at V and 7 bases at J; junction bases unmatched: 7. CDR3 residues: CASSVGGGRAVGELFF. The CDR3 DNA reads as TGTGCCAGCAGCGTAGGAGGCGGGAGGGCCGTCGGGGAGCTGTTTTTT. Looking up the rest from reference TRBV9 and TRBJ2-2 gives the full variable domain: DSGVTQTPKHLITATGQRVTLRCSPRSGDLSVYWYQQSLDQGLQFLIQYYNGEERAKGNILERFSAQQFPDLHSELNLSSLELGDSALYFCASSVGGGRAVGELFFGEGSRLTVL.

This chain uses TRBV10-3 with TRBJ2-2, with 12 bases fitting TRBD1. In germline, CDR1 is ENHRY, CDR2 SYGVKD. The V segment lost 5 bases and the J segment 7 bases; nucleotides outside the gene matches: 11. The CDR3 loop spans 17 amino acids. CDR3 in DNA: TGTGCCATCAGTAAAACGCCGGGACAGGGGGCCGGCGGGGAGCTGTTTTTT. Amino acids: CAISKTPGQGAGGELFF.

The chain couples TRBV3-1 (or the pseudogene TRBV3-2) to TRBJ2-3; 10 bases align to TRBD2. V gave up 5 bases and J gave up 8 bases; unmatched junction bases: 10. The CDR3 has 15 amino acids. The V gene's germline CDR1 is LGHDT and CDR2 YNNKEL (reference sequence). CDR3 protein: CASSGIAGGGSTQYF. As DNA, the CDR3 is TGTGCCAGCAGCGGGATAGCGGGAGGTGGGAGTACGCAGTATTTT.

CDR3 residues: CARSLQVCDTEAFF. The CDR3 DNA reads as TGTGCCAGAAGCCTCCAAGTCTGCGACACTGAAGCTTTCTTT. The V and J genes are TRBV5-3 and TRBJ1-1; D gene uncertain. TRBV5-3 is identified as an open reading frame with a role that is uncertain. Trimming took off 4 bases at V and 3 bases at J, with 13 bases between the two ends. CDR3 length: 14 amino acids.

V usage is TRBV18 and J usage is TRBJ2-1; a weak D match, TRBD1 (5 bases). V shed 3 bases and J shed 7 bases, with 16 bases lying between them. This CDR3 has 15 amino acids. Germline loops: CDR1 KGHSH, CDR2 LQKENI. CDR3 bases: TGTGCCAGCTCACCTCTAAATTCCAGGGCGAATGAGCAGTTCTTC. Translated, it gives CASSPLNSRANEQFF.

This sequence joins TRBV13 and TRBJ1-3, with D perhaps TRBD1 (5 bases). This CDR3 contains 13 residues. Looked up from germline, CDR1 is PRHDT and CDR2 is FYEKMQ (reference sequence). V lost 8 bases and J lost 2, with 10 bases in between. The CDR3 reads CASSRGAGNTIYF. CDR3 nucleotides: TGTGCCAGCTCGCGGGGGGCTGGAAACACCATATATTTT.

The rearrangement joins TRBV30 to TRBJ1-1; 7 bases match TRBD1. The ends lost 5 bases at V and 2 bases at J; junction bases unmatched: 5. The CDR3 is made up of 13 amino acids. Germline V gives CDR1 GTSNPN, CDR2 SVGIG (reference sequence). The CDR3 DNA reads TGTGCCTGGCCTGACAGGGCTAACACTGAAGCTTTCTTT. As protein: CAWPDRANTEAFF.

The CDR3 reads CASRTSGSSGGELFF. In DNA form, the CDR3 reads TGCGCCAGTCGGACTAGCGGGAGTAGCGGCGGGGAGCTGTTTTTT. The J gene is TRBJ2-2, the V gene TRBV10-2; 13 bases align to TRBD2. Looked up from germline, CDR1 is WSHSY and CDR2 is SAAADI. Trimming at V came to 9 bases and at J to 7 bases, leaving 8 bases not matched to a gene. The CDR3 length is 15 residues.